A single sample is the source of the 32 T cell receptor beta chains below, sequenced in a study of post-analysis software for immune sequencing data. Study-wide findings and caveats: Controls had lower frequencies than patients of five or six TRBV segments, which included TRBV5-6, TRBV5-1 and TRBV20-1.

No antigen has been assigned to these receptors. TCR beta cDNA libraries included unique molecular identifiers. One entry per CDR3 protein, called by TCRdb with MiXCR from the PCR reads. The sample has approximately 440,000 distinct CDR3 sequences, less than 45% seen once. Source material: blood. Receptors were obtained from a girl aged 10-17 years with multiple sclerosis.

This clonotype was found a few times. The V gene is TRBV5-1, the J gene TRBJ2-1; TRBD2 matches at 14 bases. Germline assignment: CDR1 SGHRS and CDR2 YFSETQ. This CDR3 spans 16 amino acids. After removal of 4 bases from V and 7 bases from J, the junction contained 7 bases not matched to a gene. The CDR3 DNA reads as TGCGCCAGCAGCGCTGGGACTAGCGGGAGTTGGAATGAGCAGTTCTTC. Its translation: CASSAGTSGSWNEQFF.

The CDR3 DNA reads as TGTGCCAGCAGCCCAGGACAGGGTGACTATGGCTACACCTTC. Translating gives CASSPGQGDYGYTF. The chain combines TRBV4-2 with TRBJ1-2, with 8 bases fitting TRBD1. There are 14 residues in the CDR3. With 4 bases clipped from V and 3 bases from J, the junction kept 4 bases outside the gene matches. The germline CDR1 and CDR2 sequences are LGHNA and YNFKEQ.

This clonotype turned up a few times. The rearrangement links TRBV10-3 to TRBJ2-7; 7 nucleotides line up with TRBD1. Germline V gene lookup returns CDR1 ENHRY and CDR2 SYGVKD. V lost 2 bases and J lost 0; bases outside the gene matches: 7. This CDR3 spans 16 amino acids. The CDR3 DNA follows: TGTGCCATCAGTGAGCCTGGGACAGCTCTCTCCTACGAGCAGTACTTC. Translated: CAISEPGTALSYEQYF.

The V and J genes are TRBV20-1 and TRBJ2-7; 11 nucleotides align to TRBD2. The ends lost 4 bases at V and 0 bases at J; junction bases unmatched: 23. The CDR3 runs 21 residues. The germline gives CDR1 DFQATT, CDR2 SNEGSKA (reference sequence). The CDR3 DNA sequence: TGCAGTGCTAAGAGGGGGAGATCCGGGACTAGCGGCCCCCTGAGCTCCTACGAGCAGTACTTC. This sequence encodes CSAKRGRSGTSGPLSSYEQYF.

In this sample, this clonotype turned up a few times. The chain carries TRBV15 and TRBJ1-2; D call uncertain. There are 15 residues in the CDR3. V shed 4 bases and J shed 8 bases, with 20 bases lying between them. The germline CDR1 and CDR2 sequences are LNHNV and YYDKDF (reference sequence). The CDR3 DNA follows: TGTGCCACCAGCACCCAGGCGGGTCTCCCGGAAGGCTACACCTTC. It specifies CATSTQAGLPEGYTF. The full variable domain, rest sourced from reference TRBV15 and TRBJ1-2, is DAMVIQNPRYQVTQFGKPVTLSCSQTLNHNVMYWYQQKSSQAPKLLFHYYDKDFNNEADTPDNFQSRRPNTSFCFLDIRSPGLGDTAMYLCATSTQAGLPEGYTFGSGTRLTVV.

The sample holds a few counts of this clonotype. This chain uses TRBV7-2 with TRBJ2-3; tentatively, D is TRBD1 (6 bases). Trimming stripped 6 bases from V and 4 bases from J, with 11 bases between. Germline V gene data show CDR1 as SGHTA and CDR2 as FQGNSA. The CDR3 totals 13 residues. DNA of the CDR3: TGTGCCAGCAGGCGTGCAGGGGCAGATACGCAGTATTTT. Residues: CASRRAGADTQYF.

This clonotype was detected only a few times. The chain uses TRBV6-1 and TRBJ2-7, with 11 bases aligning to TRBD2. This CDR3 contains 15 residues. V lost 5 bases, J lost 4 bases, and 7 bases stayed unmatched. Germline V CDR1 and CDR2: MNHNS, SASEGT. The CDR3, as DNA: TGTGCCAGCAGTTCTAGCGGGAGGACTTCTTACGAGCAGTACTTC. Its protein product is CASSSSGRTSYEQYF.

The chain has TRBV20-1 and TRBJ1-5; possibly TRBD1 for D (6 bases). The germline V gene encodes CDR1 DFQATT and CDR2 SNEGSKA (reference sequence). V lost 8 bases and J 2 bases, leaving 13 bases between the germline ends. This CDR3 spans 13 amino acids. The chain's CDR3 is CSLQGDGNQPQHF. The CDR3 bases are TGCAGTCTACAGGGAGACGGCAATCAGCCCCAGCATTTT.

The chain couples TRBV29-1 to TRBJ2-3; D remains unclear. The CDR3 contains 12 residues. V gave up 5 bases and J gave up 1 base, with 7 bases separating them. The germline gives CDR1 SQVTM, CDR2 ANQGSEA. CDR3 sequence reads: CSVLLGTDTQYF. CDR3 bases: TGCAGCGTTTTGTTAGGCACAGATACGCAGTATTTT.

V and J are TRBV9 and TRBJ2-3; TRBD2 matches at 13 bases. In germline, CDR1 is SGDLS, CDR2 YYNGEE. The CDR3 consists of 14 residues. V gave up 0 bases and J gave up 9 bases; unmatched junction bases: 1. CDR3 sequence reads: CASSVELAGGTQYF. In DNA, the CDR3 is TGTGCCAGCAGCGTAGAACTAGCGGGAGGGACGCAGTATTTT.

This sequence joins TRBV6-1 and TRBJ2-1, with D possibly being TRBD1 (5 bases). The length of the CDR3 is 18 residues. Trimming stripped 8 bases from V and 0 bases from J, with 23 bases between. CDR1 and CDR2 (germline): MNHNS, SASEGT. Here the CDR3 DNA reads TGTGCCAGCCGTGGGGCGGCCTACCCTGGAAGCTCCTACAATGAGCAGTTCTTC. Protein: CASRGAAYPGSSYNEQFF.

J is TRBJ2-5 and V is TRBV2, with D unresolved. Trimming took off 4 bases at V and 5 bases at J, with 11 bases between the two ends. Germline CDR1 and CDR2: SNHLY and FYNNEI. The CDR3 runs to 13 residues. Here the CDR3 reads CASSGLLGETQYF. CDR3 nucleotide sequence: TGTGCCAGCAGTGGGCTGCTCGGGGAGACCCAGTACTTC.

The chain has TRBV28 and TRBJ2-3; the D is unclear. Trimming took 5 bases from V and 2 from J, leaving 8 bases between them. The CDR3 covers 13 residues. Germline V gene data show CDR1 as MDHEN and CDR2 as SYDVKM. CDR3 loop: CASSLYNTDTQYF. The DNA for the CDR3 is TGTGCCAGCAGTCTATATAACACAGATACGCAGTATTTT.

The chain joins TRBV11-2 to TRBJ2-7; 10 positions match TRBD2. The CDR3 covers 19 residues. Trimming cost V 1 base and J 5 bases; bases outside gene matches: 17. In germline, CDR1 is SGHAT, CDR2 FQNNGV. CDR3 in amino acids: CASSLASGGLAGGFNEQYF. The CDR3 DNA reads as TGTGCCAGCAGCTTAGCTTCGGGGGGCTTAGCGGGAGGTTTCAACGAGCAGTACTTC.

The chain joins TRBV20-1 to TRBJ1-1, with D tentatively TRBD1 (5 bases). Germline V gene sequence: CDR1 DFQATT, CDR2 SNEGSKA (reference sequence). This CDR3 is built from 13 residues. V was shortened by 0 bases and J by 7 bases, with 12 bases between the two germline ends. CDR3 nucleotide sequence: TGCAGTGCTAGAGATAGGGGCCAACATGAAGCTTTCTTT. This gives the protein CSARDRGQHEAFF.

The rearrangement joins TRBV5-1 to TRBJ2-7, with 7 bases that match TRBD2. The J segment lost 6 bases and the V segment lost 4 bases, leaving 10 bases of the junction unmatched. Germline V gives CDR1 SGHRS, CDR2 YFSETQ. The CDR3 contains 14 residues. The CDR3 DNA follows: TGCGCCAGCAGCCGGACTAGTTTCTCGGGCGAGCAGTACTTC. As protein: CASSRTSFSGEQYF.

The chain has TRBV5-6 and TRBJ1-5; possible D gene TRBD1, 5 bases. The CDR3 is made up of 15 amino acids. Germline values: CDR1 SGHDT, CDR2 YYEEEE. V shed 4 bases and J shed 1 base, with 12 bases lying between them. The CDR3 here is CASSRGPWSNQPQHF. CDR3 DNA sequence: TGTGCCAGCAGCCGGGGACCGTGGAGCAATCAGCCCCAGCATTTT.

The genes are TRBV12-3 or TRBV12-4 and TRBJ2-7; a possible D gene is TRBD1 (6 bases). V lost 6 bases and J lost 6, with 18 bases in between. This CDR3 region has 14 residues. CDR3: CASSPSWGQSEQYF. CDR3 bases: TGTGCCAGCAGCCCTTCGTGGGGACAAAGCGAGCAGTACTTC.

The V gene is TRBV10-3, the J gene TRBJ2-7; D may correspond to TRBD1 or TRBD2 (5 bases each). CDR1 ENHRY and CDR2 SYGVKD come from the germline V gene. The CDR3 is made up of 12 amino acids. V lost 0 bases and J lost 7, with 7 bases in between. CDR3 sequence (DNA): TGTGCCATCAGTGAGTCTGAGGGGGAGCAGTACTTC. This translates into CAISESEGEQYF.

The chain uses TRBV24-1 and TRBJ2-1; 10 nucleotides align to TRBD2. CDR3 length: 17 residues. Germline V CDR1 and CDR2: KGHDR, SFDVKD. The trim removed 2 bases at V and 4 bases at J, leaving 7 bases unmatched. The CDR3 region is CATSDSLGAGGYNEQFF. CDR3 coding DNA: TGTGCCACCAGTGATTCCCTTGGAGCGGGAGGGTACAATGAGCAGTTCTTC.

This chain uses TRBV28 with TRBJ2-7; 15 bases line up with TRBD2. The CDR3 extends over 15 amino acids. V gave up 7 bases and J gave up 6 bases; unmatched junction bases: 7. Germline V gene data show CDR1 as MDHEN and CDR2 as SYDVKM. The CDR3 DNA is TGTGCCAGCACCCTTGGGACTAGCGGGAGGAGCGAGCAGTACTTC. Its translation: CASTLGTSGRSEQYF.

The chain employs TRBV3-1 and TRBJ2-3, with 9 bases matching TRBD2. V gave up 0 bases and J gave up 2 bases; unmatched junction bases: 15. There are 20 residues in the CDR3. Germline CDR1 and CDR2: LGHDT and YNNKEL (reference sequence). In nucleotides, the CDR3 is TGTGCCAGCAGCCAAGATATTCTAGCGGGGACCACCCGGTTCACAGATACGCAGTATTTT. The encoded protein is CASSQDILAGTTRFTDTQYF.

The chain employs TRBV27 and TRBJ2-1; TRBD1 agrees at 8 bases. This CDR3 has 14 amino acids. V was pared by 3 bases and J by 6 bases, with 4 bases of the junction left unmatched. Germline values: CDR1 MNHEY, CDR2 SMNVEV (reference sequence). CDR3: CASSFGQGFNEQFF. The CDR3 DNA reads TGTGCCAGCAGTTTTGGACAGGGTTTCAATGAGCAGTTCTTC.

This rearrangement joins TRBV7-9 to TRBJ1-5, with D uncertain. Germline loops: CDR1 SEHNR, CDR2 FQNEAQ (reference sequence). V gave up 1 base and J gave up 7 bases, with 5 bases separating them. The CDR3 has 12 residues. The CDR3 spells CASSLGAQPQHF. CDR3 sequence (DNA): TGTGCCAGCAGCTTAGGGGCCCAGCCCCAGCATTTT.

This chain joins TRBV12-3 or TRBV12-4 and TRBJ2-2, with D tentatively TRBD2 (6 bases). The CDR3 consists of 16 residues. Trimming shortened V by 6 bases and J by 3 bases, and 17 bases separated the two germline ends. The CDR3 DNA reads as TGTGCCAGCAGCCCAGGGCCGGGAGAGTACACCGGGGAGCTGTTTTTT. This gives the protein CASSPGPGEYTGELFF.

With regard to this clonotype: At one of its ends the junction is not consistent with the germline gene, which may arise from a read error. The V call is TRBV7-2, the J call TRBJ2-3, with a weak D call TRBD2 (6 bases). Germline CDR1 and CDR2: SGHTA and FQGNSA. The CDR3 has 15 amino acids. DNA for the CDR3: TGCGCCAGCAGCCCTCCGGGCGGGACCACAGATACGCAGTATTTT. Amino acids: CASSPPGGTTDTQYF.

The chain carries TRBV27 and TRBJ2-7, with 15 bases matching TRBD2. The CDR3 is 15 amino acids. The J segment lost 6 bases and the V segment lost 4 bases, leaving 4 bases of the junction unmatched. CDR1 and CDR2 from the germline V gene are MNHEY and SMNVEV (reference sequence). The CDR3 bases are TGTGCCAGCAGTTCCCGGACTAGCGGGAGGGGCGAGCAGTACTTC. This codes for CASSSRTSGRGEQYF.

This chain uses TRBV20-1 with TRBJ2-3; no firm D call. V lost 3 bases, J lost 2 bases, and 15 bases lay in between. This CDR3 comprises 15 residues. Germline values: CDR1 DFQATT, CDR2 SNEGSKA (reference sequence). DNA of the CDR3: TGCAGTGCTAGGGCCCTGGCTGGGCCCACAGATACGCAGTATTTT. This translates into CSARALAGPTDTQYF.

The chain recombines TRBV5-1 with TRBJ2-3; 11 nucleotides align to TRBD2. J lost 6 bases, V lost 8 bases, and 8 bases had no gene match. Germline assignment: CDR1 SGHRS and CDR2 YFSETQ. This CDR3 is built from 14 residues. The CDR3 sequence: CASQLAGALDTQYF. The CDR3, as DNA: TGCGCCAGTCAACTAGCGGGAGCCCTTGATACGCAGTATTTT.

The chain employs TRBV29-1 and TRBJ2-1, with TRBD1 as a possible D gene (5 bases). Between the trimmed V and J ends, which lost 7 bases and 0 bases, there was a span of 19 bases. Germline V gives CDR1 SQVTM, CDR2 ANQGSEA. This CDR3 region has 16 residues. CDR3 DNA sequence: TGCAGCGCCGAAGGGGCATACATAAGCTCCTACAATGAGCAGTTCTTC. Translated: CSAEGAYISSYNEQFF.

V gene TRBV24-1 combines with J gene TRBJ2-3, with 7 bases matching TRBD2. The CDR3 totals 15 residues. Germline V gene lookup returns CDR1 KGHDR and CDR2 SFDVKD. With 4 bases clipped from V and 5 bases from J, the junction kept 8 bases outside the gene matches. The CDR3 spells CATSEQTSVRDTQYF. CDR3 in DNA: TGTGCCACCAGTGAACAAACTAGCGTTAGAGATACGCAGTATTTT.

Only one count was recorded for this clonotype. V is TRBV28 and J is TRBJ2-1, with D possibly matching TRBD1 (5 bases). V dropped 7 bases and J dropped 7 bases, with 17 bases sitting between them. From germline, CDR1 is MDHEN and CDR2 SYDVKM. CDR3 length equals 14 residues. The CDR3 nucleotides are TGTGCCAGCACCGAGGCCAGGGAACGGAATGAGCAGTTCTTC. Its translation is CASTEARERNEQFF.